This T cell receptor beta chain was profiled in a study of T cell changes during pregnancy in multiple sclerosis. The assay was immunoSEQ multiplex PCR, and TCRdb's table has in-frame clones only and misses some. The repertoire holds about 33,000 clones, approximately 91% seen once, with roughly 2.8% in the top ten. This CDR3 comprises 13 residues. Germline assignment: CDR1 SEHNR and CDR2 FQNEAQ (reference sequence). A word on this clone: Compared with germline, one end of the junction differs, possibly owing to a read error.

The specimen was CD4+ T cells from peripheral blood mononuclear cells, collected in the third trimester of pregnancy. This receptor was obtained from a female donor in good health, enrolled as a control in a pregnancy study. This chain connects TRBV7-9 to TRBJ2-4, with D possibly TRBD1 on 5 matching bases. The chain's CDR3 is CASSLEAKGFIHF. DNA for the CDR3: TGTGCCAGCAGCTTAGAAGCGAAGGGGTTTATTCACTTC.